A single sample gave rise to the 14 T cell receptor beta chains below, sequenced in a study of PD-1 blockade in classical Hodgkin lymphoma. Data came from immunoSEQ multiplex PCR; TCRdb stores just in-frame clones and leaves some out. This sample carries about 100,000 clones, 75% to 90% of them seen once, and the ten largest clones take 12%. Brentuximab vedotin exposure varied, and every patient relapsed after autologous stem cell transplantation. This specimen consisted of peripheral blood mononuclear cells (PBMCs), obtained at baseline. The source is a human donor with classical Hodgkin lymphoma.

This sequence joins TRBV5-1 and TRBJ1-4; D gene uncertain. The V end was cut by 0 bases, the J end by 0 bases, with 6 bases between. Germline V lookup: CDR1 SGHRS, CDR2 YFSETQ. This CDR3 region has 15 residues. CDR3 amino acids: CASSLVGATNEKLFF. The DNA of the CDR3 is TGCGCCAGCAGCTTGGTGGGAGCAACTAATGAAAAACTGTTTTTT.

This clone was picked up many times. The CDR3 coding sequence is TGTGCCAGCAGCCACACGAGGTCTATCGCTGAAGCTTTCTTT. It translates to CASSHTRSIAEAFF. The V and J genes are TRBV7-9 and TRBJ1-1, with D unclear. Trimming left V 5 bases short and J 6 bases short, with 16 bases between. The CDR3 consists of 14 residues. Germline values: CDR1 SEHNR, CDR2 FQNEAQ (reference sequence).

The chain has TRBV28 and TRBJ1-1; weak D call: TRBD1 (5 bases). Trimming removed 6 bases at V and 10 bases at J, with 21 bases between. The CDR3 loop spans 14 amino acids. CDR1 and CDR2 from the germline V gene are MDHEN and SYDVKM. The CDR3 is CASRTAGAPGGAFF. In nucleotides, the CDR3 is TGTGCCAGCAGGACCGCCGGGGCCCCCGGGGGAGCTTTCTTT.

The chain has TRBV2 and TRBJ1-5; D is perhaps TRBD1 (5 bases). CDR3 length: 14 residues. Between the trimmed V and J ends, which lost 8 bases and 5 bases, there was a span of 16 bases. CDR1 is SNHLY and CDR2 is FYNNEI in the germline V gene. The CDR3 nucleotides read TGTGCCAGCTCCCTGATGAGCAGGGATCAGCCCCAGCATTTT. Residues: CASSLMSRDQPQHF.

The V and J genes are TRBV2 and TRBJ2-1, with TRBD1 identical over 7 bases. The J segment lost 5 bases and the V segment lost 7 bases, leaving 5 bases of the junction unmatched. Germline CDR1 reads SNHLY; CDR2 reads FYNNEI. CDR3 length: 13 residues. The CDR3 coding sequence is TGTGCCAGCAAGGGGGACAGCCACAATGAGCAGTTCTTC. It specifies CASKGDSHNEQFF.

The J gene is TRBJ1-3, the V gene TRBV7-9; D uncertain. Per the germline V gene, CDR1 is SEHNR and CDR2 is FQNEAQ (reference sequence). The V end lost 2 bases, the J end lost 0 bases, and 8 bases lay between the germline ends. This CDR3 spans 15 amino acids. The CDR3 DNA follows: TGTGCCAGCAGCTTATCACTTCCCTCTGGAAACACCATATATTTT. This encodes CASSLSLPSGNTIYF.

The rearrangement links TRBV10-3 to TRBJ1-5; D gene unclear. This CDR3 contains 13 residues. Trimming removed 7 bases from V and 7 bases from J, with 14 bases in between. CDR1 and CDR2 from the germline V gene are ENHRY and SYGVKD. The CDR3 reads CAITGERGQPQHF. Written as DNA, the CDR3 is TGTGCCATCACCGGGGAACGGGGACAGCCCCAGCATTTT.

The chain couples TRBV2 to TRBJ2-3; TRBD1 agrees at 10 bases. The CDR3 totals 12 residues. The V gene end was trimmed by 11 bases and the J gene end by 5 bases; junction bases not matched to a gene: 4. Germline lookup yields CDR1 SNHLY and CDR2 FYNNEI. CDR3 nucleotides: TGTGCCGGCCGGGACAGGGGAGATACGCAGTATTTT. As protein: CAGRDRGDTQYF.

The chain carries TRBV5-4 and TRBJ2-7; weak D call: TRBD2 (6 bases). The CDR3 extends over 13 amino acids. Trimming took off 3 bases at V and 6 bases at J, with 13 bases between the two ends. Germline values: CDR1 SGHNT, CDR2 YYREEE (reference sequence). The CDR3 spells CASSWSGGGEQYF. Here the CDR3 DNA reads TGTGCCAGCAGCTGGAGTGGGGGAGGCGAGCAGTACTTC.

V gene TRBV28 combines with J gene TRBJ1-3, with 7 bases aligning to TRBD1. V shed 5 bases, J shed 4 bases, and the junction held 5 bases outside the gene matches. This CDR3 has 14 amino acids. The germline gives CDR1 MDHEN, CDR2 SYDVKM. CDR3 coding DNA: TGTGCCAGCAGTCTCCGGACAGGAGGAAACACCATATATTTT. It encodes CASSLRTGGNTIYF.

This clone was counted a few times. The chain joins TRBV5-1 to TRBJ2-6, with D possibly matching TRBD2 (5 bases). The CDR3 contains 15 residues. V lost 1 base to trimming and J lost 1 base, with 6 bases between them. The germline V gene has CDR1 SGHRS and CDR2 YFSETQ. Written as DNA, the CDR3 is TGCGCCAGCAGCTTGTCGGGGTCTGGGGCCAACGTCCTGACTTTC. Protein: CASSLSGSGANVLTF.

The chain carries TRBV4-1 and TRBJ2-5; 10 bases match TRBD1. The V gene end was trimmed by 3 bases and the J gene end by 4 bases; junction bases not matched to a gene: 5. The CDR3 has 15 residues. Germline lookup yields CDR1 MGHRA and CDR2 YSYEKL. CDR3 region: CASSQAGTGVETQYF. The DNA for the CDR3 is TGCGCCAGCAGCCAGGCCGGGACAGGGGTAGAGACCCAGTACTTC.

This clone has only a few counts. CDR3 region: CASSEGGSGRAHEQFF. For the CDR3, the DNA is TGTGCCAGCAGTGAAGGGGGGAGCGGGAGGGCACATGAGCAGTTCTTC. The chain recombines TRBV6-1 with TRBJ2-1, with 10 bases matching TRBD2. The V gene end was trimmed by 1 base and the J gene end by 8 bases; junction bases not matched to a gene: 8. The CDR3 contains 16 residues. The germline V gene has CDR1 MNHNS and CDR2 SASEGT.

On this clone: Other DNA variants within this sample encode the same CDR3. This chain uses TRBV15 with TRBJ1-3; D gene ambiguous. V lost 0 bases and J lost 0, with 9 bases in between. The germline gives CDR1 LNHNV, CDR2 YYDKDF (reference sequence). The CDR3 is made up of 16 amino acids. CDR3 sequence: CATSRDPGPSGNTIYF. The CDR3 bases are TGTGCCACCAGCAGAGATCCAGGACCCTCTGGAAACACCATATATTTT.